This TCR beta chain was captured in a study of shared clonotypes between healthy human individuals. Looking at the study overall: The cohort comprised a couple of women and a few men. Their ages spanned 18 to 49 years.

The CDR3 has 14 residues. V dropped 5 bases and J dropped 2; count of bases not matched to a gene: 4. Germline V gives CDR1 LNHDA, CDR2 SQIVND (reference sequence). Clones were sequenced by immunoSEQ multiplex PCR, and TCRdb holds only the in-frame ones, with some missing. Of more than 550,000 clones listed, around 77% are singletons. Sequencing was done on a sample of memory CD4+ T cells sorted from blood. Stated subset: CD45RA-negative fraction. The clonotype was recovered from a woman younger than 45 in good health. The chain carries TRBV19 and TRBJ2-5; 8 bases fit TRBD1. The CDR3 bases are TGTGCCAGTAGTTGGACAGGGAAGCAAGAGACCCAGTACTTC. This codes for CASSWTGKQETQYF.